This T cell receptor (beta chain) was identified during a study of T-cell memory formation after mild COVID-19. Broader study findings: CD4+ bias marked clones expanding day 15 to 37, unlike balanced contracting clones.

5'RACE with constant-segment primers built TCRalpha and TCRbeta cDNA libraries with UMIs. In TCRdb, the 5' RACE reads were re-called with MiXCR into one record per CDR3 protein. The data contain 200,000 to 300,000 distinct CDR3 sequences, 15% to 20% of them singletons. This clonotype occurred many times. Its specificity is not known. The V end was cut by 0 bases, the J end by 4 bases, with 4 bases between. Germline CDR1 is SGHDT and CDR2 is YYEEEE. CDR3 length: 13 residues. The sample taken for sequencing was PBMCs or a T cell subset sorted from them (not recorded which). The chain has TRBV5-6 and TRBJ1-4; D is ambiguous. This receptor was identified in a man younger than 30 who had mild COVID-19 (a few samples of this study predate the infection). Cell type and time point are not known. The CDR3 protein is CASSLGDNEKLFF. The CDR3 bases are TGTGCCAGCAGCTTGGGGGATAATGAAAAACTGTTTTTT. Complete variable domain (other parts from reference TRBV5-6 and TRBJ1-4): DAGVTQSPTHLIKTRGQQVTLRCSPKSGHDTVSWYQQALGQGPQFIFQYYEEEERQRGNFPDRFSGHQFPNYSSELNVNALLLGDSALYLCASSLGDNEKLFFGSGTQLSVL.